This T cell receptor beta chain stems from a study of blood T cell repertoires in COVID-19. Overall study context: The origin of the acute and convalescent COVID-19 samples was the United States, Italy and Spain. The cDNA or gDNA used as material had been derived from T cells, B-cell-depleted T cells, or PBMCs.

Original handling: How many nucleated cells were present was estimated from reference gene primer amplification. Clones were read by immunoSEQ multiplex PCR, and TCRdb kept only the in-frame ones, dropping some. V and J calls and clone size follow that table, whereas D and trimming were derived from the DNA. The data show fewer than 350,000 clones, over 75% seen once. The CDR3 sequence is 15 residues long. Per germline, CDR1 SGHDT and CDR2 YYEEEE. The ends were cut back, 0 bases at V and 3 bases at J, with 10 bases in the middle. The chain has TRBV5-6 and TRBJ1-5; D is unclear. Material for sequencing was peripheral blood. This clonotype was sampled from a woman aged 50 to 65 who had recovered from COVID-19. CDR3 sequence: CASSLALGANQPQHF. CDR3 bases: TGTGCCAGCAGCTTGGCTCTGGGCGCCAATCAGCCCCAGCATTTT.